Included here is one T cell receptor beta chain sequence, with context. This CDR3 comprises 10 residues. Germline lookup yields CDR1 GTSNPN and CDR2 SVGIG (reference sequence). The entry originates in a study of control samples from healthy donors and cancer patients. TCRdb's table, derived via immunoSEQ multiplex PCR, lists solely in-frame clones and lacks some. Among more than 50,000 clones listed, 90% were seen once. The receptor was derived from a woman aged 45-59 years with colorectal cancer. The specimen sequenced was PBMCs. The chain combines TRBV30 with TRBJ2-7, with D possibly being TRBD2 (5 bases). The DNA of the CDR3 is TGTGCGGACTTCGGCGGGGAGCAGTACTTC. This encodes CADFGGEQYF. The variable domain in full, completed from reference TRBV30 and TRBJ2-7, reads SQTIHQWPATLVQPVGSPLSLECTVEGTSNPNLYWYRQAAGRGLQLLFYSVGIGQISSEVPQNLSASRPQDRQFILSSKKLLLSDSGFYLCADFGGEQYFGPGTRLTVT.